This T cell receptor (beta chain) was found in a study of blood T cell repertoires in COVID-19. Study-wide background: Sites across the United States, Italy and Spain contributed samples from acute and convalescent COVID-19.

The CDR3 contains 13 residues. Germline loops: CDR1 KGHDR, CDR2 SFDVKD. V lost 7 bases to trimming and J lost 4 bases, with 12 bases between them. Assay: immunoSEQ multiplex PCR; the TCRdb copy retains only in-frame clones and omits some. The data show tens of thousands of clones, 90% seen once. Sequenced sample: peripheral blood. The chain uses TRBV24-1 and TRBJ1-1; TRBD1 might be the D (6 bases). This sequence originates from a human donor in a cohort sampled during active COVID-19. DNA for the CDR3: TGTGCCACCAGGTCCAGGGGTAGCACTGAAGCTTTCTTT. This gives the protein CATRSRGSTEAFF.